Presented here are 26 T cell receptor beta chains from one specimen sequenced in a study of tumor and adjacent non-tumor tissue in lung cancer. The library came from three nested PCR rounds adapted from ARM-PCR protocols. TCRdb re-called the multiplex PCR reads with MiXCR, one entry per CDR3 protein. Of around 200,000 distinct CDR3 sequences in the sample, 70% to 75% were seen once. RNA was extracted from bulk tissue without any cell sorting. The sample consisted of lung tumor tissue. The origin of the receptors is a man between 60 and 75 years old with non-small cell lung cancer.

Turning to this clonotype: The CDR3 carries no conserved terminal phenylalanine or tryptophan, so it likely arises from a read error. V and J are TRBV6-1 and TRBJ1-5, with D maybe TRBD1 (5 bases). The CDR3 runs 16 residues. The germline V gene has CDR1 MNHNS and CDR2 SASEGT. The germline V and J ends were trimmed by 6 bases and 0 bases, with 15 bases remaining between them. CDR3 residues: CASRPGGGYSNQPQHS. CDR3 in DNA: TGTGCCAGCAGACCTGGCGGGGGGTATAGCAATCAGCCCCAGCATTCT.

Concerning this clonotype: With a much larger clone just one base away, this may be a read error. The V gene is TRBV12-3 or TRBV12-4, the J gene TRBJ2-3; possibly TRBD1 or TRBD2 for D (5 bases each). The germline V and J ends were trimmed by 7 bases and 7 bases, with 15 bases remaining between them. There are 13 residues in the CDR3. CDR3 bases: TGTGCCAGCATCAGGGACCTCATAAATACGCAGTATTTT. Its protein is CASIRDLINTQYF.

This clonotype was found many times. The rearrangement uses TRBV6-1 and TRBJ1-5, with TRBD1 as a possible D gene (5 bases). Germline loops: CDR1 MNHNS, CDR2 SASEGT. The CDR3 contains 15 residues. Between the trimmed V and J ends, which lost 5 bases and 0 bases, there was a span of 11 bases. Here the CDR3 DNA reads TGTGCCAGCAGTTTTGAGGGGCTTAGCAATCAGCCCCAGCATTTT. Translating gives CASSFEGLSNQPQHF.

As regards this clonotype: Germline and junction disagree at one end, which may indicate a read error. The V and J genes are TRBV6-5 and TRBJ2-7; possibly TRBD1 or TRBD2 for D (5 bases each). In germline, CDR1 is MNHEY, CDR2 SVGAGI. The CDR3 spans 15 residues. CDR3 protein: CASGNGGFTHYDQYF. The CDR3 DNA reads TGTGCCAGCGGCAATGGGGGATTCACTCACTACGATCAGTACTTC.

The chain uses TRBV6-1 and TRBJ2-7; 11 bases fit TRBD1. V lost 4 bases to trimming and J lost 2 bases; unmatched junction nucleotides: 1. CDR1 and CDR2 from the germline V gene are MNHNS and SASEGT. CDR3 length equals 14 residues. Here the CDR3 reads CASSAGQGAYEQYF. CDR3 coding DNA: TGTGCCAGCAGTGCGGGACAGGGGGCCTACGAGCAGTACTTC.

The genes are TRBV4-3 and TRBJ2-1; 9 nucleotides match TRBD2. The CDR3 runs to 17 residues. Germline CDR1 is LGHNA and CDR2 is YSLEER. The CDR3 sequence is CISSQAAGGRLRNEQFF. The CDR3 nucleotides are TGCATCAGCAGCCAAGCCGCGGGGGGGCGACTCAGGAATGAGCAGTTCTTC.

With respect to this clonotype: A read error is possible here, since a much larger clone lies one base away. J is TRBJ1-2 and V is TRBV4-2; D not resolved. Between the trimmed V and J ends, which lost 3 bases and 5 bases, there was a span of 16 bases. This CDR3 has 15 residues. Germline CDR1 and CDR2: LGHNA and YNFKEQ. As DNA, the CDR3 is TGTGCCAGCAGCCAGACGACCGCCGAGGGTTATGGCTACACCTTC. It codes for CASSQTTAEGYGYTF.

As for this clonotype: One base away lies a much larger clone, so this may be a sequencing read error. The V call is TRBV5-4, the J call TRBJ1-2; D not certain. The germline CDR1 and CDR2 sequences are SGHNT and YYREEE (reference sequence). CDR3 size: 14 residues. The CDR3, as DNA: TGTGCCAGCAGCTTGGGGACGCAGGTCTATGACTACACCTTC. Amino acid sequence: CASSLGTQVYDYTF.

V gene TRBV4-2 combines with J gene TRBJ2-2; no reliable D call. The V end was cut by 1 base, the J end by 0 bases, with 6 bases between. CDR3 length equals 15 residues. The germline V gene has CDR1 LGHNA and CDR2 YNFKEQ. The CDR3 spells CASSQGTSNTGELFF. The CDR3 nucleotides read TGTGCCAGCAGCCAAGGTACTTCGAACACCGGGGAGCTGTTTTTT.

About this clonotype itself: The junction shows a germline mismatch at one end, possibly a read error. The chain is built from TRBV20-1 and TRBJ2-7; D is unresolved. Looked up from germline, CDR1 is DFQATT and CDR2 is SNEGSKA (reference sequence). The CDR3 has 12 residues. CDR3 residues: CSALTDGYEQYF. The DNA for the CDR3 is TGCAGTGCCTTAACGGACGGCTACGAACAGTACTTC.

CDR3 nucleotide sequence: TGCAGCATCAAGCCCGGGACAGGGGCCACCGGGGAGCTGTTTTTT. Its protein product is CSIKPGTGATGELFF. V usage is TRBV29-1 and J usage is TRBJ2-2; 10 positions match TRBD1. Germline trimming cut 8 bases from V and 4 bases from J; bases unmatched to any gene: 10. Germline values: CDR1 SQVTM, CDR2 ANQGSEA. This CDR3 spans 15 amino acids.

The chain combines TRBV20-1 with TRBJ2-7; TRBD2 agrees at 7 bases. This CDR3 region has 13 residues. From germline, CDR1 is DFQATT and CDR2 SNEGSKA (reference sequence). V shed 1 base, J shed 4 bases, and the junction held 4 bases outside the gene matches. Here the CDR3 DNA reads TGCAGTGCTAGAGTGACTAGCAGATACGAGCAGTACTTC. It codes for CSARVTSRYEQYF.

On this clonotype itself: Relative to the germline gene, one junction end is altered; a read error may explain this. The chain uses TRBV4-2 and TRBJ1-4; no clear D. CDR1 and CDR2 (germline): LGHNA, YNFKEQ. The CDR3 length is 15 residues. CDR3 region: CANSQDVLSGEKLFF. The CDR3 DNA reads TGTGCCAACAGCCAAGATGTCCTATCTGGTGAAAAACTGTTTTTT.

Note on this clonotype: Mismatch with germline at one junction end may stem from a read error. The CDR3 spells CASSQDQRGRNERLFF. Here the CDR3 DNA reads TGCGCCAGCAGCCAAGACCAAAGGGGCCGTAATGAAAGACTGTTTTTT. The J gene is TRBJ1-4, the V gene TRBV4-3, with D perhaps matching TRBD1 (5 bases). CDR1 is LGHNA and CDR2 is YSLEER in the germline V gene. This CDR3 comprises 16 residues.

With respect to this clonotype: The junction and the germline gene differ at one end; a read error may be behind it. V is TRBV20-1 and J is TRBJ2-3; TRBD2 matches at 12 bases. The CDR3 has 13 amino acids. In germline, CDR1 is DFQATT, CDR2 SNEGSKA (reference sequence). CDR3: CGAGLAGTDTQYF. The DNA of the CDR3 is TGTGGTGCTGGACTAGCGGGGACAGATACGCAGTATTTT.

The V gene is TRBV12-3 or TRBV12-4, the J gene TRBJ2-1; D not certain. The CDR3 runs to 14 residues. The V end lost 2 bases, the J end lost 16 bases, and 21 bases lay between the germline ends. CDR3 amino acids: CASSLRLVGNERFF. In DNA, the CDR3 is TGTGCCAGCAGTTTAAGATTAGTGGGGAATGAGCGATTCTTC.

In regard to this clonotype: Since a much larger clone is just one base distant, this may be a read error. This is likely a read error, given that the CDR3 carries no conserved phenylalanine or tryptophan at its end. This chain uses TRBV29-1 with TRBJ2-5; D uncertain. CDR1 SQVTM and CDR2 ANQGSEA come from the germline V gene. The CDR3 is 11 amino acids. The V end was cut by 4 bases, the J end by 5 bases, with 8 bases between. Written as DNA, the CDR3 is TGCAGCGTTGCAGCCGGGGAGACCCAGTACTTA. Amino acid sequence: CSVAAGETQYL.

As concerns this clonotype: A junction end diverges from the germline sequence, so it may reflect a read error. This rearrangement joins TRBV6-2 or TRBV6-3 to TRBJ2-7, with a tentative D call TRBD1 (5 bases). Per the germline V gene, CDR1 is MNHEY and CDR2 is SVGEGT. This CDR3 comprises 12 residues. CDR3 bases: TGTGCCTGCAGTTCGCTTGGGGCCGAGCAGTACTTC. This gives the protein CACSSLGAEQYF.

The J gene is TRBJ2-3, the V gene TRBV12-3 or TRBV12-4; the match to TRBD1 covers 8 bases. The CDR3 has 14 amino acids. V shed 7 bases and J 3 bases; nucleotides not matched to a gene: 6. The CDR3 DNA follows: TGTGCCAGCACACGGACAGGGTGGACAGATACGCAGTATTTT. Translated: CASTRTGWTDTQYF.

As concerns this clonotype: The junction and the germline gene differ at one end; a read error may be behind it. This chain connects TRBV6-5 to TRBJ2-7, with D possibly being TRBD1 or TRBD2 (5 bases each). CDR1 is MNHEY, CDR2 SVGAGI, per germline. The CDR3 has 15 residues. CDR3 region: CTSGYLAGIVYEQYF. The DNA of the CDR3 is TGTACCAGCGGTTACCTGGCAGGGATAGTCTACGAGCAGTACTTC.

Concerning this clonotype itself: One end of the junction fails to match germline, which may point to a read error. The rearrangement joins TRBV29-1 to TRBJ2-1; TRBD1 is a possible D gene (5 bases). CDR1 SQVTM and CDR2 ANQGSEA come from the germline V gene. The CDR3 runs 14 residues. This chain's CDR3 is CSVVHRRSYNEQFF. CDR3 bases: TGCAGTGTTGTTCACAGGAGATCCTACAATGAGCAGTTCTTC.

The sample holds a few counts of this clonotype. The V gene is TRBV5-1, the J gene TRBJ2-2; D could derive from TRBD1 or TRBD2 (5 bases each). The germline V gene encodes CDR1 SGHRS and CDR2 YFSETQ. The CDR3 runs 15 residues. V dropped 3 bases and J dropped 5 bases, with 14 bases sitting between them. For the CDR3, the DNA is TGCGCCAGCAGCTATGGATCGGGGCGAACCGGGGAGCTGTTTTTT. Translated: CASSYGSGRTGELFF.

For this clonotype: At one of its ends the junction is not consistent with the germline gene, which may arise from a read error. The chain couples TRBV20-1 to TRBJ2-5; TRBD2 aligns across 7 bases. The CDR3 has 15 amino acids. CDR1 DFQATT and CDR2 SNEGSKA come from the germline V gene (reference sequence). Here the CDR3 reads CIASPPSGGGETQYF. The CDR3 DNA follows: TGCATTGCTAGTCCCCCTAGCGGAGGAGGAGAGACCCAGTACTTC.

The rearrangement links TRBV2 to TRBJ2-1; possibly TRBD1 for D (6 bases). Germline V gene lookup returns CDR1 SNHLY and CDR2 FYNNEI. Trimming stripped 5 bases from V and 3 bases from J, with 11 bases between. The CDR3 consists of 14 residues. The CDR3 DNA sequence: TGTGCCAGCAGTAAAGGCAGGGGCTACAATGAGCAGTTCTTC. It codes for CASSKGRGYNEQFF.

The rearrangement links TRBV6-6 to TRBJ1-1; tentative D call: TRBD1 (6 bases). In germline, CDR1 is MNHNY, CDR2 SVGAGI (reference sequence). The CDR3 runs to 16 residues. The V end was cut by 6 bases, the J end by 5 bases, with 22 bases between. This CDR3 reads CASSNPYRETTTEAFF. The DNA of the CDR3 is TGTGCCAGCAGCAACCCCTACAGGGAAACGACGACTGAAGCTTTCTTT.

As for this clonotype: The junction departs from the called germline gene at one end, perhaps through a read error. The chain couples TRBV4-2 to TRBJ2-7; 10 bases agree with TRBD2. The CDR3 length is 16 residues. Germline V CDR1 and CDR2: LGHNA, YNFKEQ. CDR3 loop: CACSHAGVAGGGEQYF. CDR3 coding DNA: TGTGCCTGCAGCCACGCCGGAGTAGCGGGGGGCGGAGAGCAGTACTTC.